Detailed here is one T cell receptor (beta chain). Its antigen is currently unknown. This specimen belongs to a study of OX40 agonist ivuxolimab in advanced cancers. Study conclusions and caveats: The authors did not determine the antigen specificity of the expanded peripheral T cells. Relatively little clonal expansion, among the lowest observed, appeared in partial responders at 0.1-3.0 mg/kg. Expanded clones were, on average, more numerous in CD8+ T cells than in CD4+.

Repertoires were generated with immunoSEQ multiplex PCR, while TCRdb's copy carries only in-frame clones and drops some. The repertoire holds fewer than 15,000 clones, with 65% to 85% as singletons. The CDR3 has 14 residues. Germline assignment: CDR1 MDHEN and CDR2 SYDVKM. Germline trimming cut 5 bases from V and 6 bases from J; bases unmatched to any gene: 7. V and J are TRBV28 and TRBJ2-7; TRBD1 matches 10 bases. The receptor comes from an adult with an advanced solid tumor such as melanoma, head and neck, liver or kidney cancer. The sequences come from CD4+ or CD8+ T cells sorted from blood, collected in a trial of the OX40 agonist ivuxolimab. This CDR3 reads CASSLTGTGAEQYF. The CDR3 DNA reads as TGTGCCAGCAGTCTCACCGGGACAGGGGCCGAGCAGTACTTC.